The rows below give T cell receptor beta chains drawn from one sample of a study of T cell repertoires in aging, cancer and after chemotherapy. In TCRdb, the multiplex PCR reads were re-called with MiXCR into one record per CDR3 protein. The data hold fewer than 8,500 distinct CDR3 sequences, with around 30% observed a single time. The source material was blood. All receptors derive from a human donor with a blood cancer. The donor label of this sample is uncertain. Both conserved end residues are part of each CDR3. A D gene is named only where the DNA matches it firmly. Clone size appears in some rows only: once, few, many, or a class for an expanded clone.

j_gene | v_gene | abundance | d_gene | CDR3nt | CDR3aa
TRBJ1-5 | TRBV30 | - | - | TGTGCCTGGAGTGGTCAGCTATTAGGAGGTCAGCCCCAGCATTTT | CAWSGQLLGGQPQHF
TRBJ1-5 | TRBV6-5 | - | - | TGTGCCAGCAGTCCGCGTAGGGGCGAGGGCAATCAGCCCCAGCATTTT | CASSPRRGEGNQPQHF
TRBJ1-1 | TRBV10-3 | - | - | TGTGCCATCAGTGGGGAGGGTGGTAGCACTGAAGCTTTCTTT | CAISGEGGSTEAFF
TRBJ2-2 | TRBV6-1 | - | - | TGTGCCAGCACCGAAGGGAGTAATGGCGGGGAGCTGTTTTTT | CASTEGSNGGELFF
TRBJ2-7 | TRBV6-4 | few | TRBD1 | TGTGCCAGCAGCTTATTGAAGACAGGGTGGATGTACGAGCAGTACTTC | CASSLLKTGWMYEQYF
TRBJ1-6 | TRBV12-3/TRBV12-4 | - | - | TGTGCCAGCAGTCCCCTAGGTTCACCCCTCCACTTT | CASSPLGSPLHF
TRBJ2-1 | TRBV11-2 | - | - | TGTGCCAGCAGCCTGCGCAAGGGCCTGTTAAACAATGAGCAGTTCTTC | CASSLRKGLLNNEQFF
TRBJ2-3 | TRBV27 | - | TRBD1 | TGTGCCAGCAGTTTATCGCCGACAGGGAAACCGTACACAGATACGCAGTATTTT | CASSLSPTGKPYTDTQYF
TRBJ1-1 | TRBV29-1 | many | - | TGCAGCGTCATGAACACTGAAGCTTTCTTT | CSVMNTEAFF
TRBJ2-7 | TRBV12-3/TRBV12-4 | few | - | TGTGCCAGCAGTTTATTTGGGGGAGCGAGCGAGCAGTACTTC | CASSLFGGASEQYF
TRBJ2-7 | TRBV6-2/TRBV6-3 | - | TRBD2 | TGTGCCAGCAGCCATCCGGGGGGGTACGAGCAGTACTTC | CASSHPGGYEQYF
TRBJ1-2 | TRBV6-1 | - | - | TGTGCCAGCAGCAGCGGACAACGAGGCTACACCTTC | CASSSGQRGYTF
TRBJ2-5 | TRBV4-3 | - | TRBD2 | TGTGCCAGCAGCCAAGCGACTAGCGGGGGGGCAGGTGGGGAGACCCAGTACTTC | CASSQATSGGAGGETQYF
TRBJ2-7 | TRBV6-5 | many | - | TGTGCCAGCAGACAGCCTCCGGAGGACGAGCAGTACTTC | CASRQPPEDEQYF
TRBJ1-2 | TRBV20-1 | - | - | TGCAATCCTCGGACAAACCTCGCTAACTATGGCTACACCTTC | CNPRTNLANYGYTF
TRBJ1-2 | TRBV11-2 | - | - | TGTGCCAGCAGCCCGGCCGGCCTAACGGAGGGCTACACCTTC | CASSPAGLTEGYTF
TRBJ2-2 | TRBV5-4 | - | - | TGTGCCAGCAGCCTTCCTTTGGGGGCCGCGCAAGTCGGGGAGCTGTTTTTT | CASSLPLGAAQVGELFF
TRBJ2-5 | TRBV20-1 | - | TRBD2 | TGCAGTGCTAGGGCTAGCGGGGGGGCAGAGACCCAGTACTTC | CSARASGGAETQYF
TRBJ1-4 | TRBV30 | - | TRBD1 | TGTGCCTTCCGACAGGGGTCAACTAATGAAAAACTGTTTTTT | CAFRQGSTNEKLFF
TRBJ2-4 | TRBV6-5 | - | TRBD1 | TGTGCCAGCAGTGAAATGGGACAGCTTAAGAAAAACATTCAGTACTTC | CASSEMGQLKKNIQYF
TRBJ2-2 | TRBV13 | - | TRBD2 | TGTGCCAGCAGCTTCTTGGGCGGGGGGGGCACCGGGGAGCTGTTTTTT | CASSFLGGGGTGELFF
TRBJ2-5 | TRBV5-4 | few | TRBD2 | TGTGCCAGCAGCTTGGGTTTGGGGGAGCGGGGAGTCACAACTCGAGAGACCCAGTACTTC | CASSLGLGERGVTTRETQYF
TRBJ2-3 | TRBV12-3/TRBV12-4 | few | - | TGTGCCAGCAGTTTAGTGCGACTAGGGGCCGCAGATACGCAGTATTTT | CASSLVRLGAADTQYF
TRBJ2-5 | TRBV6-1 | - | TRBD2 | TGTGCCAGCAGCGTCCTAGCGGGGAGTATTCGCTCGAGAGAGACCCAGTACTTC | CASSVLAGSIRSRETQYF
TRBJ2-3 | TRBV5-4 | - | TRBD2 | TGTGCCAGCAGCACCGGACTAGCGGGGGGGCCTGAAGATACGCAGTATTTT | CASSTGLAGGPEDTQYF
TRBJ1-5 | TRBV6-5 | few | - | TGTGCCAGCAGTTACTCCCGGCTGGGGCCCCAGCATTTT | CASSYSRLGPQHF
TRBJ2-3 | TRBV20-1 | - | - | TGCAGTGCTAGAGACTTGGCGGGGTACACAGATACGCAGTATTTT | CSARDLAGYTDTQYF
TRBJ2-6 | TRBV5-4 | - | - | TGTGCCAGCAGCGGGGGGTACGGCGGTGGGGCCAACGTCCTGACTTTC | CASSGGYGGGANVLTF
TRBJ1-3 | TRBV28 | - | - | TGTGCCAGCAGTTCCCCGAAAGGTCCTGGAAACACCATATATTTT | CASSSPKGPGNTIYF
TRBJ2-2 | TRBV30 | many | TRBD1 | TGTGCCTGGGGTCCGGGACAGGGGGTCAAACTGTTTTTT | CAWGPGQGVKLFF
TRBJ1-2 | TRBV7-2 | few | - | TGTGCCAGCAGCTCCCTAAGAGGGACGGCTGGCTACACCTTC | CASSSLRGTAGYTF
TRBJ2-1 | TRBV5-4 | - | TRBD2 | TGTGCCAGCAGCGGGGGGGTCCTTACTAGCGGGGCATACAATGAGCAGTTCTTC | CASSGGVLTSGAYNEQFF
TRBJ1-1 | TRBV6-6 | few | TRBD1 | TGTGCCAGCAGTGTACAGGGGGCTGAAGCTTTCTTT | CASSVQGAEAFF
TRBJ2-3 | TRBV6-1 | medium-sized | TRBD2 | TGTGCCAGCAGTGGCGGACTAGCGGGGGGTGCAGATACGCAGTATTTT | CASSGGLAGGADTQYF
TRBJ1-4 | TRBV14 | - | - | TGTGCCAGCAGCCGAGGACCTAATGAAAAACTGTTTTTT | CASSRGPNEKLFF
TRBJ2-5 | TRBV29-1 | many | TRBD2 | TGCAGCTCCCCGGGGCTAGCGGGGCTGACCCAAGAGACCCAGTACTTC | CSSPGLAGLTQETQYF
TRBJ1-5 | TRBV19 | medium-sized | - | TGTGCCAGTAACCGGGGGATTGATAGCAATCAGCCCCAGCATTTT | CASNRGIDSNQPQHF
TRBJ2-3 | TRBV12-3/TRBV12-4 | - | TRBD2 | TGTGCCAGCAGATCCGGGACTAGCGGAGATACGCAGTATTTT | CASRSGTSGDTQYF
TRBJ2-1 | TRBV5-5 | large | - | TGTGCCAGCAGCCCGACAGTGTACAATGAGCAGTTCTTC | CASSPTVYNEQFF
TRBJ2-3 | TRBV19 | - | - | TGTGCCAGTAGTATAGCCGGGGTCCTGGATACGCAGTATTTT | CASSIAGVLDTQYF
TRBJ1-1 | TRBV11-1 | few | TRBD1 | TGTGCCAGCAGCTCGAACCTGGACAGACAGGGTGAAGCTTTCTTT | CASSSNLDRQGEAFF
TRBJ1-1 | TRBV30 | - | - | TGTGCCTGGTGCGAGTGGGGGGGGGTGGTAACTGAAGCTTTCTTT | CAWCEWGGVVTEAFF
TRBJ2-5 | TRBV5-4 | few | - | TGTGCCAGCAGCTTGAATGGAGCTGAGACCCAGTACTTC | CASSLNGAETQYF
TRBJ2-5 | TRBV12-3/TRBV12-4 | - | - | TGTGCCAGCAGTTTAGCCTCTGCAGCACTTGAAGAGACCCAGTACTTC | CASSLASAALEETQYF
TRBJ2-3 | TRBV9 | - | - | TGTGCCAGCAACCCCTACGTGACTCCAGTGTACACAGATACGCAGTATTTT | CASNPYVTPVYTDTQYF
TRBJ2-7 | TRBV4-2 | - | - | TGTGCCAGCAGCCAAGCTCACAAAAACTACGAGCAGTACTTC | CASSQAHKNYEQYF